The following is a T cell receptor (beta chain) sequence with its context. This clone was seen ten or more times. Its antigen remains unidentified. The record has no base qualities; no much larger clone is one base away. CDR1 and CDR2 (SGHNT, YYREEE) derive from the germline V gene (reference sequence). There are 17 amino acids in the CDR3, from cysteine to phenylalanine inclusive. The kept DNA is CDR3 alone, 51 bases in frame from the first base. Trimming at the junction amounts to 0 bases on V and 2 bases on J, and the germline ends lie 16 bases apart. No patient had received any treatment before thyroid surgery. The study retrospectively analysed patient clinical samples collected from 2012 to 2018 using T-cell receptor beta sequencing. The method was PCR. Sequencing took place on an Illumina HiSeq 4000. High-throughput sequencing was used to profile the TCR beta-chain CDR3 region of each patient. The authors processed their data as follows. The researchers built a classifier to tell apart papillary thyroid cancer patients with distant metastasis, based on CDR3 differences among clinicopathological groups. The Shannon index was used to measure repertoire diversity, and the Morisita-Horn index was used to measure how similar tumor and blood repertoires were. Using fastp trimming at Q25 and MiXCR clonotype assembly, TCRdb reanalyzed the public sequencing data and kept in-frame beta chains. TCRdb, not the authors, supplied the V and J calls. The sample has about 19,000 clones on record, around 16% of them singletons. The ten largest account for about a fifth of the sample.

The source of the sample is a study of metastatic and nonmetastatic thyroid tumors (dated by TCRdb to about 2020). With regard to the full study: The researchers compared repertoires between peripheral blood samples and tumor or nodule tissue samples from patients with malignant or benign thyroid disease.

The paper's findings and limits, for the study overall: TCR beta diversity was reported as significantly higher in malignant tumors than in benign nodules, in both blood and tumor samples.

The specimen was blood. This sequence was found in a male donor with papillary thyroid cancer or a benign thyroid nodule (not recorded which). Some clones in this sample may be carry-over from other donors' samples. Rearrangement joined TRBV5-4 to TRBJ2-3, with no reliable assignment of the D segment. The CDR3 protein: CASSLVTTPRFTDTQYF. The base sequence is TGTGCCAGCAGCTTGGTGACCACCCCCCGCTTCACAGATACGCAGTATTTT.